The clone carrying this T cell receptor (beta chain) showed up many times. The antigen is not known. Among ophthalmopathy patients, the Clinical Activity Score reached at least 3, the NOSPECS grade reached at least 4, and duration remained under 3 months. The CDR3 regions of TCR beta were amplified from RNA transcripts. Researchers ran a first-round RT-PCR on the TCR CDR3 using the HTBI primer set. MiXCR, run by TCRdb on the multiplex PCR reads, gives a single entry per CDR3 protein. The data hold fewer than 700,000 distinct CDR3 sequences, with 17% observed a single time. This sample stems from a study of T cells in Graves' hyperthyroidism and ophthalmopathy. Whole-study context: At the time of initial diagnosis and before any treatment, peripheral blood was collected.

Study conclusions and caveats: Most thyroid-expanded clonotypes above 0.001 were also found in blood.

V dropped 4 bases and J dropped 4 bases, with 10 bases sitting between them. Germline V lookup: CDR1 MDHEN, CDR2 SYDVKM. The CDR3 has 13 amino acids. This clonotype was sampled from a woman younger than 35 with Graves' ophthalmopathy. Sequenced material: blood. The gene calls are TRBV28 and TRBJ1-2; D perhaps matches TRBD1 (6 bases). The chain's CDR3 is CASSSGTSYGYTF. The CDR3 bases are TGTGCCAGCAGTTCCGGGACATCCTATGGCTACACCTTC.